Listed here are 21 T cell receptor beta chains from one sample, sequenced in a study of T-cell memory formation after mild COVID-19. TCRdb analysed the 5' RACE reads with MiXCR anew, one entry per CDR3 protein. Here the sample spans 84,000 or so distinct CDR3 sequences, about 15% being singletons. The sample taken for sequencing was PBMCs or a T cell subset sorted from them (not recorded which). The receptors derive from an adult woman who had mild COVID-19 (a few samples of this study predate the infection). Cell type and time point are not known.

This clonotype is labeled medium-sized. The CDR3 region is CASSPLGGPYEQYF. Written as DNA, the CDR3 is TGTGCCAGCAGTCCCCTAGGAGGCCCCTACGAGCAGTACTTC. The chain links TRBV6-5 to TRBJ2-7, with D maybe TRBD2 (5 bases). Germline CDR1 is MNHEY and CDR2 is SVGAGI. CDR3 length: 14 residues. Deletions cut 5 bases from V and 2 bases from J, with 13 bases between.

The rearrangement uses TRBV5-1 and TRBJ2-1; 9 bases fit TRBD1. Germline V gives CDR1 SGHRS, CDR2 YFSETQ. The CDR3 extends over 14 amino acids. The J segment lost 8 bases and the V segment lost 0 bases, leaving 3 bases of the junction unmatched. CDR3 sequence: CASSLGTGGDEQFF. The CDR3 DNA follows: TGCGCCAGCAGCTTGGGAACAGGGGGCGATGAGCAGTTCTTC. Looking up the rest from reference TRBV5-1 and TRBJ2-1 gives the full variable domain: KAGVTQTPRYLIKTRGQQVTLSCSPISGHRSVSWYQQTPGQGLQFLFEYFSETQRNKGNFPGRFSGRQFSNSRSEMNVSTLELGDSALYLCASSLGTGGDEQFFGPGTRLTVL.

Here the CDR3 DNA reads TGCGCCAGCAGCCCCTGGGAGCGGGGATACGAGCAGTACTTC. This codes for CASSPWERGYEQYF. The chain uses TRBV5-1 and TRBJ2-7, with 7 bases identical to TRBD2. Germline-derived CDR1 and CDR2 are SGHRS and YFSETQ. The CDR3 runs to 14 residues. The V and J ends lost 4 bases and 4 bases, in that order; junction bases with no gene match: 8.

This clonotype was recorded at least ten times. V and J are TRBV14 and TRBJ2-2, with 8 bases aligning to TRBD1. V shed 1 base and J 1 base; nucleotides not matched to a gene: 2. The CDR3 extends over 16 amino acids. CDR1 and CDR2 from the germline V gene are SGHDN and FVKESK. DNA of the CDR3: TGTGCCAGCAGCCAAGTTGGGACAGGGAACACCGGGGAGCTGTTTTTT. It specifies CASSQVGTGNTGELFF.

This chain connects TRBV4-1 to TRBJ1-1; D call uncertain. This CDR3 is built from 15 residues. With 0 bases removed from V and 3 bases from J, the gap between germline ends came to 11 bases. CDR1 MGHRA and CDR2 YSYEKL come from the germline V gene. The CDR3 loop reads CASSQDRGLYTEAFF. The CDR3 DNA follows: TGCGCCAGCAGCCAAGATAGAGGGTTGTACACTGAAGCTTTCTTT.

This chain links TRBV6-5 with TRBJ2-1; 7 positions agree with TRBD2. The CDR3 covers 17 residues. With 2 bases clipped from V and 7 bases from J, the junction kept 14 bases outside the gene matches. Germline-derived CDR1 and CDR2 are MNHEY and SVGAGI. CDR3 amino acids: CASSYVYVGEGRNEQFF. DNA of the CDR3: TGTGCCAGCAGTTACGTTTATGTGGGGGAGGGCCGGAATGAGCAGTTCTTC.

This clonotype appeared a few times. This chain links TRBV12-3 or TRBV12-4 with TRBJ1-6; the D is unclear. The ends were cut back, 2 bases at V and 4 bases at J, with 6 bases in the middle. The CDR3 is made up of 14 amino acids. For the CDR3, the DNA is TGTGCCAGCAGTTTACCGTCTTATAATTCACCCCTCCACTTT. This codes for CASSLPSYNSPLHF.

This clonotype was recorded a few times. J is TRBJ2-7 and V is TRBV10-3, with 8 bases lining up with TRBD2. Germline-derived CDR1 and CDR2 are ENHRY and SYGVKD. J gave up 3 bases and V 4 bases, and 2 bases lay outside the gene matches. The CDR3 totals 13 residues. CDR3: CAISGGRIYEQYF. In DNA form, the CDR3 reads TGTGCCATCAGTGGCGGGAGGATCTACGAGCAGTACTTC.

V usage is TRBV7-3 and J usage is TRBJ2-1; D unresolved. The germline V and J ends were trimmed by 0 bases and 5 bases, with 5 bases remaining between them. Germline-derived CDR1 and CDR2 are SGHTA and FQGTGA. This CDR3 is built from 13 residues. As DNA, the CDR3 is TGTGCCAGCAGCTTAACAGGAAACAATGAGCAGTTCTTC. Translation gives CASSLTGNNEQFF.

V and J are TRBV3-1 and TRBJ1-1; D is unclear. The CDR3 spans 14 residues. Trimming shortened V by 4 bases and J by 7 bases, and 16 bases separated the two germline ends. Per germline, CDR1 LGHDT and CDR2 YNNKEL (reference sequence). DNA of the CDR3: TGTGCCAGCAGCCCCTCGGACCCAGGACTTGAAGCTTTCTTT. Encoded protein: CASSPSDPGLEAFF.

This clonotype appeared a few times. The chain is built from TRBV6-5 and TRBJ2-1; D remains ambiguous. The germline V and J ends were trimmed by 2 bases and 5 bases, with 7 bases remaining between them. CDR3 size: 13 residues. Germline lookup yields CDR1 MNHEY and CDR2 SVGAGI. CDR3 bases: TGTGCCAGCAGTTACAGTCAGAACAATGAGCAGTTCTTC. It is translated as CASSYSQNNEQFF.

The rearrangement links TRBV25-1 to TRBJ2-3; D ambiguous. CDR3 length equals 11 residues. The germline V gene encodes CDR1 MGHDK and CDR2 SYGVNS. V lost 5 bases and J lost 5, with 5 bases in between. The CDR3 coding sequence is TGTGCCAGCAGTTCGCGAGATACGCAGTATTTT. As protein: CASSSRDTQYF.

This clonotype was counted only a few times. CDR3 residues: CASSLNRGGPETQYF. CDR3 DNA: TGTGCCAGCAGCTTAAACAGGGGGGGACCAGAGACCCAGTACTTC. The chain links TRBV9 to TRBJ2-5; D might be TRBD1 (8 bases). CDR3 length: 15 residues. Trimming left V 4 bases short and J 4 bases short, with 17 bases between. The germline V gene encodes CDR1 SGDLS and CDR2 YYNGEE. Complete variable domain (other parts from reference TRBV9 and TRBJ2-5): DSGVTQTPKHLITATGQRVTLRCSPRSGDLSVYWYQQSLDQGLQFLIQYYNGEERAKGNILERFSAQQFPDLHSELNLSSLELGDSALYFCASSLNRGGPETQYFGPGTRLLVL.

A few counts support this clonotype. This sequence joins TRBV11-2 and TRBJ1-1; D is unclear. Germline-derived CDR1 and CDR2 are SGHAT and FQNNGV. With 4 bases removed from V and 11 bases from J, the gap between germline ends came to 11 bases. The length of the CDR3 is 11 residues. For the CDR3, the DNA is TGTGCCAGCAGCTCCTACCCGTCGGCTTTCTTT. Translation gives CASSSYPSAFF.

Only a few counts were recorded for this clonotype. The chain joins TRBV27 to TRBJ2-7; 7 bases line up with TRBD2. V trimming: 9 bases; J trimming: 0 bases; junction bases outside the gene matches: 5. Germline V gene sequence: CDR1 MNHEY, CDR2 SMNVEV (reference sequence). The CDR3 consists of 13 residues. CDR3 DNA: TGTGCCAGTGGGGGAGGGAGCTCCTACGAGCAGTACTTC. It translates to CASGGGSSYEQYF.

In its sample, this clonotype was seen a few times. The CDR3 DNA follows: TGTGCCAGCAGCTTGTACGGGACAGGCTCTCAGCCCCAGCATTTT. Protein sequence: CASSLYGTGSQPQHF. J is TRBJ1-5 and V is TRBV7-8; 8 bases match TRBD1. Germline V CDR1 and CDR2: SGHVS, FQNEAQ. CDR3 length: 15 amino acids. V gave up 3 bases and J gave up 6 bases; unmatched junction bases: 7.

The chain employs TRBV5-6 and TRBJ2-1, with TRBD2 matching 9 bases. The junction had 14 bases not matched to a gene; V was cut back by 4 bases and J by 9 bases. The germline gives CDR1 SGHDT, CDR2 YYEEEE. CDR3 length equals 16 residues. This CDR3 is CASSRYRRGGFGEQFF. CDR3 sequence (DNA): TGTGCCAGCAGCAGATATCGGCGGGGGGGTTTTGGTGAGCAGTTCTTC.

The chain combines TRBV19 with TRBJ2-1; D remains ambiguous. The V and J ends lost 5 bases and 5 bases respectively, with 13 bases between them. The CDR3 loop spans 14 amino acids. Germline assignment: CDR1 LNHDA and CDR2 SQIVND (reference sequence). The DNA for the CDR3 is TGTGCCAGTAGTCCCGGCCTCGGTGACAATGAGCAGTTCTTC. Protein product: CASSPGLGDNEQFF.

This clonotype was recorded a few times. The chain has TRBV5-5 and TRBJ1-3; D unclear. Between the trimmed V and J ends, which lost 4 bases and 1 base, there was a span of 9 bases. The CDR3 spans 14 residues. CDR1 and CDR2 (germline): SGHKS, YYEKEE (reference sequence). CDR3 DNA: TGTGCCAGCAGCGCATGGAGGTCTGGAAACACCATATATTTT. Residues: CASSAWRSGNTIYF.

The sample holds a few counts of this clonotype. The gene calls are TRBV24-1 and TRBJ2-3; possibly TRBD1 or TRBD2 for D (5 bases each). V was clipped by 3 bases and J by 2 bases, with 14 bases between them. The CDR3 has 16 residues. Germline CDR1 is KGHDR and CDR2 is SFDVKD. The CDR3 here is CATSDLEMGDTDTQYF. CDR3 DNA: TGTGCCACCAGTGATCTTGAAATGGGGGACACAGATACGCAGTATTTT.

The chain recombines TRBV11-2 with TRBJ2-3; D not certain. Germline V gene data show CDR1 as SGHAT and CDR2 as FQNNGV. The CDR3 runs to 13 residues. Trimming stripped 4 bases from V and 6 bases from J, with 11 bases between. The CDR3 DNA is TGTGCCAGCAGCTCCCCGGGTGAGGATACGCAGTATTTT. Translated: CASSSPGEDTQYF.